A selection of T cell receptor beta chains follows, all from one sample in a study of shared clonotypes between healthy human individuals. Profiled with immunoSEQ multiplex PCR; TCRdb holds only in-frame clones, not every one. The repertoire holds approximately 1.5 million clones, roughly 98% seen once, with roughly 0.42% in the top ten. Sample: naive CD4+ T cells sorted from blood. Receptors originate from a man younger than 40 in good health. CDR3s include the opening cysteine and the closing phenylalanine or tryptophan. Each record gives: J gene, clone size, V gene, D gene, CDR3 DNA, CDR3 protein. D genes are given only for firm matches. The size of a clone is reported for some rows only, either as once, few or many, or as a class for expanded clones.

J gene: TRBJ2-6
clone size: NA
V gene: TRBV5-1
D gene: NA
CDR3 DNA: TGCGCCAGCAGCTTGGACCCTCGTACACCGGGATCTCCCCCATCTGGGGCCAACGTCCTGACTTTC
CDR3 protein: CASSLDPRTPGSPPSGANVLTF

J gene: TRBJ2-2
clone size: NA
V gene: TRBV19
D gene: NA
CDR3 DNA: TGTGCCAGTAGTATATTCGCGCTTAGTTGGAGGGAGAACACCGGGGAGCTGTTTTTT
CDR3 protein: CASSIFALSWRENTGELFF

J gene: TRBJ1-2
clone size: NA
V gene: TRBV19
D gene: NA
CDR3 DNA: TGTGCCAGTAGTATAGGACGGAGGGCCTATGGCTACACCTTC
CDR3 protein: CASSIGRRAYGYTF

J gene: TRBJ2-6
clone size: once
V gene: TRBV7-2
D gene: TRBD1
CDR3 DNA: TGTGCCAGCAACAGACAGGGGGCGGCTGGGGCCAACGTCCTGACTTTC
CDR3 protein: CASNRQGAAGANVLTF

J gene: TRBJ2-3
clone size: NA
V gene: TRBV5-5
D gene: NA
CDR3 DNA: TGTGCCAGCAGCTTGGACAGGGCGGATACGCAGTATTTT
CDR3 protein: CASSLDRADTQYF

J gene: TRBJ2-7
clone size: NA
V gene: TRBV5-6
D gene: NA
CDR3 DNA: TGTGCCAGCAGCTTGGCAGGGCCGGGGTACGAGCAGTACTTC
CDR3 protein: CASSLAGPGYEQYF

J gene: TRBJ1-1
clone size: NA
V gene: TRBV10-3
D gene: TRBD1
CDR3 DNA: TGTGCCATCAGGGATCAATTCACGACAGGGCACACTGAAGCTTTCTTT
CDR3 protein: CAIRDQFTTGHTEAFF

J gene: TRBJ2-7
clone size: NA
V gene: TRBV10-1
D gene: TRBD2
CDR3 DNA: TGCGCCAGCAGTGACCGCGGGAGCTACGAGCAGTACTTC
CDR3 protein: CASSDRGSYEQYF

J gene: TRBJ2-1
clone size: NA
V gene: TRBV4-1
D gene: NA
CDR3 DNA: TGCGCCAGCAGCCACCCTCCGGCTTTGGGGAATGAGCAGTTCTTC
CDR3 protein: CASSHPPALGNEQFF

J gene: TRBJ2-3
clone size: NA
V gene: TRBV27
D gene: NA
CDR3 DNA: TGTGCCAGCAGTTTAAGGGGAGGCGCTTTGTCAGATACGCAGTATTTT
CDR3 protein: CASSLRGGALSDTQYF

J gene: TRBJ2-5
clone size: NA
V gene: TRBV6-5
D gene: TRBD1
CDR3 DNA: TGTGCCAGCAGGGACAGGGCCGGGACCCAGTACTTC
CDR3 protein: CASRDRAGTQYF

J gene: TRBJ1-1
clone size: NA
V gene: TRBV6-4
D gene: NA
CDR3 DNA: TGTGCCAGCAGTGATGAGGGTAGAAGTGCTTTCTTT
CDR3 protein: CASSDEGRSAFF

J gene: TRBJ2-5
clone size: NA
V gene: TRBV29-1
D gene: NA
CDR3 DNA: TGCAGCGTTGAAGACCTGCAGCTAACCCAAGAGACCCAGTACTTC
CDR3 protein: CSVEDLQLTQETQYF

J gene: TRBJ2-3
clone size: NA
V gene: TRBV6-6
D gene: NA
CDR3 DNA: TGTGCCAGCAGTTCATACACAGATACGCAGTATTTT
CDR3 protein: CASSSYTDTQYF

J gene: TRBJ2-3
clone size: NA
V gene: TRBV6-1
D gene: TRBD2
CDR3 DNA: TGTGCCAGCAGTGTGATAGCGGGAATAGATACGCAGTATTTT
CDR3 protein: CASSVIAGIDTQYF

J gene: TRBJ2-3
clone size: NA
V gene: TRBV2
D gene: TRBD1
CDR3 DNA: TGTGCCAGCACCCGGGACAGGCGTATAGATACGCAGTATTTT
CDR3 protein: CASTRDRRIDTQYF

J gene: TRBJ2-7
clone size: NA
V gene: TRBV28
D gene: NA
CDR3 DNA: TGTGCCAGCAGTTTTAGGCCGCTTAGGGAAGCTTCCTACGAGCAGTACTTC
CDR3 protein: CASSFRPLREASYEQYF

J gene: TRBJ2-2
clone size: few
V gene: TRBV6-6
D gene: TRBD1
CDR3 DNA: TGTGCCAGCAGTGCGAGGACAGGGCGCTTTACCGGGGAGCTGTTTTTT
CDR3 protein: CASSARTGRFTGELFF